Presented here are 16 T cell receptor beta chains from one specimen sequenced in a study of blood T cell repertoires in COVID-19 (dated by TCRdb to between 2020 and 2021). The library was prepared using the immunoSEQ multiplex PCR assay. This immuneACCESS table, as held by TCRdb, lists in-frame sequences with V and J called but not all clones. Of the missing ones, under half trace to an unresolved V gene in checked studies; the others have no known cause. The sample table lists almost 250,000 clones, around 86% of them with a count of one. The top ten constitute approximately 6% of the sample. Sequencing used peripheral blood. Receptor source: an elderly woman with COVID-19, enrolled during active disease.

The chain recombines TRBV18 with TRBJ1-2; 7 nucleotides agree with TRBD1. Germline CDR1 is KGHSH and CDR2 is LQKENI. The junction had 0 bases not matched to a gene; V was cut back by 2 bases and J by 3 bases. CDR3 length equals 13 residues. The CDR3 here is CASSPGTDYGYTF. The CDR3 DNA reads TGTGCCAGCTCACCAGGGACAGACTATGGCTACACCTTC.

The chain couples TRBV2 to TRBJ2-3, with D unresolved. Trimming took 6 bases from V and 2 from J, leaving 9 bases between them. Germline values: CDR1 SNHLY, CDR2 FYNNEI. The length of the CDR3 is 13 residues. The chain's CDR3 is CASRQEITDTQYF. The CDR3 bases are TGTGCCAGCAGGCAGGAAATCACAGATACGCAGTATTTT.

The chain carries TRBV6-6 and TRBJ1-1, with D possibly being TRBD1 (6 bases). Between the trimmed V and J ends, which lost 7 bases and 3 bases, there was a span of 18 bases. Germline assignment: CDR1 MNHNY and CDR2 SVGAGI (reference sequence). The CDR3 spans 15 residues. The DNA of the CDR3 is TGTGCCAGCATCCACGGGCAGGGGAGTTACACTGAAGCTTTCTTT. It yields the protein CASIHGQGSYTEAFF.

The chain has TRBV6-1 and TRBJ1-2; D remains unclear. Germline CDR1 and CDR2: MNHNS and SASEGT. The length of the CDR3 is 13 residues. Trimming pared 2 bases from V and 2 bases from J, leaving 6 bases between. The CDR3 coding sequence is TGTGCCAGCAGTGAAACGGGGAACTATGGCTACACCTTC. Encoded protein: CASSETGNYGYTF.

This chain joins TRBV29-1 and TRBJ2-1; maybe TRBD2 (6 bases). The CDR3 loop spans 10 amino acids. The germline V and J ends were trimmed by 0 bases and 12 bases, with 6 bases remaining between them. Germline values: CDR1 SQVTM, CDR2 ANQGSEA. CDR3: CSVEEAGQFF. DNA for the CDR3: TGCAGCGTTGAAGAAGCGGGGCAGTTCTTC.

J is TRBJ1-2 and V is TRBV19; possible D gene TRBD1, 6 bases. The CDR3 is 13 residues long. The germline V gene has CDR1 LNHDA and CDR2 SQIVND (reference sequence). Trimming cost V 4 bases and J 1 base, with 7 bases left between them. DNA for the CDR3: TGTGCCAGTAGTAGGACAGTTAACTATGGCTACACCTTC. This gives the protein CASSRTVNYGYTF.

This chain joins TRBV5-4 and TRBJ1-2; 9 bases agree with TRBD1. The germline CDR1 and CDR2 sequences are SGHNT and YYREEE (reference sequence). V dropped 0 bases and J dropped 4; count of bases not matched to a gene: 4. CDR3 length: 15 residues. CDR3 in DNA: TGTGCCAGCAGCTTGGATGGACAGGGGATCTATGGCTACACCTTC. As protein: CASSLDGQGIYGYTF.

V and J are TRBV28 and TRBJ2-5; 7 positions match TRBD2. The CDR3 spans 13 residues. The V segment lost 4 bases and the J segment 3 bases; nucleotides outside the gene matches: 2. In germline, CDR1 is MDHEN, CDR2 SYDVKM. CDR3 DNA: TGTGCCAGCAGTTCCGGGGGGAAAGAGACCCAGTACTTC. It yields the protein CASSSGGKETQYF.

The genes are TRBV27 and TRBJ2-5; the match to TRBD2 covers 14 bases. Trimming took 2 bases from V and 5 from J; bases not matched to a gene: 10. This CDR3 has 18 amino acids. Germline V gene data show CDR1 as MNHEY and CDR2 as SMNVEV (reference sequence). CDR3 amino acids: CASSLRTSGGPGLETQYF. The CDR3 DNA reads as TGTGCCAGCAGTTTACGGACTAGCGGGGGGCCGGGTTTGGAGACCCAGTACTTC.

The chain combines TRBV6-4 with TRBJ2-1; maybe TRBD2 (5 bases). The germline V gene has CDR1 MRHNA and CDR2 SNTAGT. The CDR3 is made up of 17 amino acids. V dropped 6 bases and J dropped 0 bases, with 18 bases sitting between them. In DNA form, the CDR3 reads TGTGCCAGCAGCCCCGAGGAGGAATTACGCTCCTACAATGAGCAGTTCTTC. Translation gives CASSPEEELRSYNEQFF.

The rearrangement uses TRBV7-8 and TRBJ1-1; D is uncertain. In germline, CDR1 is SGHVS, CDR2 FQNEAQ. Between the trimmed V and J ends, which lost 0 bases and 4 bases, there was a span of 15 bases. The CDR3 covers 16 residues. The CDR3 sequence is CASSLARSNMGTEAFF. The CDR3 bases are TGTGCCAGCAGCTTAGCCCGGAGTAATATGGGCACTGAAGCTTTCTTT.

The chain recombines TRBV18 with TRBJ2-3; TRBD2 matches 10 bases. Trimming cost V 6 bases and J 6 bases; bases outside gene matches: 15. Germline CDR1 reads KGHSH; CDR2 reads LQKENI. This CDR3 region has 17 residues. The DNA for the CDR3 is TGTGCCAGCTCGCCCATTGGACTAGCGGTCCCTGGGGATACGCAGTATTTT. Amino acids: CASSPIGLAVPGDTQYF.

The chain combines TRBV20-1 with TRBJ1-5; no firm D call. The germline CDR1 and CDR2 sequences are DFQATT and SNEGSKA (reference sequence). The CDR3 runs 15 residues. The V and J ends lost 3 bases and 3 bases respectively, with 15 bases between them. CDR3 DNA sequence: TGCAGTGCTAGTAGAGGGCCTCAGACCAATCAGCCCCAGCATTTT. Encoded protein: CSASRGPQTNQPQHF.

The chain carries TRBV6-2 or TRBV6-3 and TRBJ2-5; D is possibly TRBD2 (7 bases). Between the trimmed V and J ends, which lost 4 bases and 9 bases, there was a span of 15 bases. This CDR3 has 13 residues. From germline, CDR1 is MNHEY and CDR2 SVGEGT. CDR3 in amino acids: CASSSKGGRAQYF. The CDR3 region has the DNA TGTGCCAGCAGTTCTAAGGGGGGGCGAGCCCAGTACTTC.

To note about this clone: This sample includes further DNA sequences coding for the same CDR3. The gene calls are TRBV6-5 and TRBJ1-1; TRBD1 matches 8 bases. The CDR3 sequence is 14 residues long. The V and J ends lost 5 bases and 5 bases, in that order; junction bases with no gene match: 7. CDR1 is MNHEY and CDR2 is SVGAGI in the germline V gene. The CDR3 protein is CASSPQGAGTEAFF. Here the CDR3 DNA reads TGTGCCAGCAGTCCGCAGGGGGCAGGTACTGAAGCTTTCTTT.

The chain links TRBV7-9 to TRBJ2-1; 8 nucleotides match TRBD2. J was trimmed by 10 bases and V by 4 bases; bases with no gene match: 9. This CDR3 contains 14 residues. Per germline, CDR1 SEHNR and CDR2 FQNEAQ (reference sequence). CDR3 coding DNA: TGTGCCAGCAGCTCGTCGGGGGGGACCGGAGAGCAGTTCTTC. Translation gives CASSSSGGTGEQFF.